These 19 T cell receptor beta chains were sequenced from one sample in a study of cytomegalovirus exposure and HLA in healthy donors (dated by TCRdb to about 2017). The library relied on the immunoSEQ multiplex PCR assay. The multiplex PCR relied on a mix of 60 forward primers for TCR Vbeta segments and 13 reverse primers for TCR Jbeta segments. This is the immuneACCESS table as TCRdb keeps it, with only in-frame sequences that have V and J called. A part of the clones is gone; compared with another copy, unresolved V genes explain less than half, and the rest is unexplained. The sample table records about 64,000 clones; roughly 73% of these occur just once. The ten largest clonotypes hold roughly 5% of the sample. Sequenced sample: PBMCs. Receptors originate from a male donor in good health and CMV-seropositive.

This clone was counted only a few times. V gene TRBV29-1 combines with J gene TRBJ2-2, with D possibly being TRBD1 (6 bases). The CDR3 totals 13 residues. CDR1 SQVTM and CDR2 ANQGSEA come from the germline V gene. Deletions cut 6 bases from V and 0 bases from J, with 8 bases between. The CDR3 protein is CSVGHPNTGELFF. The CDR3 DNA reads as TGCAGCGTGGGACACCCGAACACCGGGGAGCTGTTTTTT.

The chain combines TRBV11-2 with TRBJ1-6; tentatively, D is TRBD1 (6 bases). Germline V gene sequence: CDR1 SGHAT, CDR2 FQNNGV. The CDR3 sequence is 16 residues long. V was trimmed by 6 bases and J by 7 bases, leaving 19 bases between them. The CDR3 sequence is CASRLFGRGRNSPLHF. The CDR3 DNA reads TGTGCCAGCAGGTTATTCGGGAGGGGGAGGAATTCACCCCTCCACTTT.

This clone occurred a few times. The gene calls are TRBV6-6 and TRBJ2-1; no clear D. The CDR3 length is 12 residues. CDR1 MNHNY and CDR2 SVGAGI come from the germline V gene (reference sequence). V shed 2 bases and J shed 6 bases, with 5 bases lying between them. The DNA of the CDR3 is TGTGCCAGCAGTTACGCGGCCAATGAGCAGTTCTTC. This gives the protein CASSYAANEQFF.

The chain recombines TRBV27 with TRBJ2-2, with TRBD1 matching over 9 bases. V was pared by 7 bases and J by 4 bases, with 4 bases of the junction left unmatched. The CDR3 is made up of 14 amino acids. Germline V CDR1 and CDR2: MNHEY, SMNVEV (reference sequence). The CDR3 protein is CASTRQGGTGELFF. The DNA for the CDR3 is TGTGCCAGCACCAGACAGGGGGGCACCGGGGAGCTGTTTTTT.

The chain uses TRBV5-6 and TRBJ2-3; 7 nucleotides align to TRBD2. V trimming: 4 bases; J trimming: 3 bases; junction bases outside the gene matches: 8. CDR3 length: 15 amino acids. The germline gives CDR1 SGHDT, CDR2 YYEEEE. The CDR3 protein is CASSHSGGGTDTQYF. The CDR3 nucleotides read TGTGCCAGCAGCCACTCAGGCGGGGGTACAGATACGCAGTATTTT.

CDR3 sequence reads: CATSEGQGETQYF. CDR3 sequence (DNA): TGTGCCACCAGCGAAGGACAGGGAGAGACCCAGTACTTC. This sequence joins TRBV15 and TRBJ2-5; 8 nucleotides agree with TRBD1. This CDR3 is 13 amino acids long. Germline V gene data show CDR1 as LNHNV and CDR2 as YYDKDF (reference sequence). The trim removed 5 bases at V and 4 bases at J, leaving 3 bases unmatched.

V gene TRBV30 combines with J gene TRBJ2-2; D unresolved. The CDR3 is 14 residues long. From germline, CDR1 is GTSNPN and CDR2 SVGIG (reference sequence). Trimming took off 2 bases at V and 3 bases at J, with 10 bases between the two ends. CDR3: CAWSYVGDTGELFF. CDR3 bases: TGTGCCTGGAGTTACGTAGGAGACACCGGGGAGCTGTTTTTT. The complete variable domain, with remaining parts taken from reference TRBV30 and TRBJ2-2, reads SQTIHQWPATLVQPVGSPLSLECTVEGTSNPNLYWYRQAAGRGLQLLFYSVGIGQISSEVPQNLSASRPQDRQFILSSKKLLLSDSGFYLCAWSYVGDTGELFFGEGSRLTVL.

V usage is TRBV6-6 and J usage is TRBJ1-1; no clear D. Germline V lookup: CDR1 MNHNY, CDR2 SVGAGI (reference sequence). This CDR3 is 15 amino acids long. Trimming stripped 7 bases from V and 1 base from J, with 16 bases between. In DNA form, the CDR3 reads TGTGCCAGCACCCTCCGTCGGACTTCGAACACTGAAGCTTTCTTT. Its protein product is CASTLRRTSNTEAFF.

The chain links TRBV30 to TRBJ1-6, with 7 nucleotides matching TRBD1. Germline loops: CDR1 GTSNPN, CDR2 SVGIG (reference sequence). V dropped 5 bases and J dropped 8; count of bases not matched to a gene: 12. The CDR3 is made up of 15 amino acids. This CDR3 reads CAWVIGTAAYSPLHF. The CDR3 DNA follows: TGTGCCTGGGTGATCGGGACAGCGGCTTATTCACCCCTCCACTTT.

The V and J genes are TRBV5-6 and TRBJ2-5; D may be TRBD1 (6 bases). The length of the CDR3 is 16 residues. Looked up from germline, CDR1 is SGHDT and CDR2 is YYEEEE. Trimming cost V 0 bases and J 5 bases, with 17 bases left between them. The DNA of the CDR3 is TGTGCCAGCAGCTTGGCCCGGGTGGCAGGGGAGGAGACCCAGTACTTC. It specifies CASSLARVAGEETQYF.

This clone was seen a handful of times. This chain connects TRBV6-5 to TRBJ1-1; a weak D match, TRBD1 (6 bases). The CDR3 contains 14 residues. V lost 6 bases and J 1 base, leaving 12 bases between the germline ends. Germline CDR1 MNHEY, CDR2 SVGAGI. In nucleotides, the CDR3 is TGTGCCAGCAGCCTGACAGGACGGAACACTGAAGCTTTCTTT. Its protein product is CASSLTGRNTEAFF.

The chain recombines TRBV27 with TRBJ2-7, with 7 bases identical to TRBD1. CDR1 and CDR2 (germline): MNHEY, SMNVEV (reference sequence). This CDR3 is 13 amino acids long. The ends lost 5 bases at V and 5 bases at J; junction bases unmatched: 6. The CDR3 region is CASSPLDRDEQYF. CDR3 bases: TGTGCCAGCAGTCCACTCGACAGGGACGAGCAGTACTTC.

V usage is TRBV9 and J usage is TRBJ1-3; no clear D. The V gene's germline CDR1 is SGDLS and CDR2 YYNGEE. The CDR3 extends over 16 amino acids. Between the trimmed V and J ends, which lost 4 bases and 3 bases, there was a span of 17 bases. CDR3 amino acids: CASSTSLRQFGNTIYF. Here the CDR3 DNA reads TGTGCCAGCAGCACGAGCTTGCGGCAGTTTGGAAACACCATATATTTT.

The rearrangement links TRBV4-2 to TRBJ2-3; D might be TRBD2 (5 bases). V lost 7 bases, J lost 7 bases, and 12 bases lay in between. Germline assignment: CDR1 LGHNA and CDR2 YNFKEQ. The CDR3 covers 12 residues. The CDR3 coding sequence is TGTGCCAGCAAACCGGACGGGAATACGCAGTATTTT. It codes for CASKPDGNTQYF.

This clone has more than one count but fewer than ten. V gene TRBV19 combines with J gene TRBJ1-3; D remains unclear. Trimming stripped 6 bases from V and 0 bases from J, with 12 bases between. CDR1 and CDR2 from the germline V gene are LNHDA and SQIVND (reference sequence). CDR3 size: 15 residues. The CDR3 nucleotides read TGTGCCAGTAGCCGGGAGTCCTCCTCTGGAAACACCATATATTTT. It yields the protein CASSRESSSGNTIYF.

This chain uses TRBV15 with TRBJ2-7; a weak D match, TRBD2 (6 bases). This CDR3 comprises 13 residues. Trimming took 5 bases from V and 3 from J, leaving 11 bases between them. CDR1 LNHNV and CDR2 YYDKDF come from the germline V gene (reference sequence). The CDR3 DNA follows: TGTGCCACCAGCTCCAGGCGGGGCTACGAGCAGTACTTC. Its protein is CATSSRRGYEQYF. Full variable domain (outside the CDR3, taken from reference TRBV15 and TRBJ2-7): DAMVIQNPRYQVTQFGKPVTLSCSQTLNHNVMYWYQQKSSQAPKLLFHYYDKDFNNEADTPDNFQSRRPNTSFCFLDIRSPGLGDTAMYLCATSSRRGYEQYFGPGTRLTVT.

The chain recombines TRBV7-2 with TRBJ1-1; unclear D gene. The germline CDR1 and CDR2 sequences are SGHTA and FQGNSA. There are 11 residues in the CDR3. Trimming removed 9 bases at V and 7 bases at J, with 12 bases between. The CDR3 is CASSMGLEAFF. In DNA form, the CDR3 reads TGTGCCAGTTCCATGGGCCTTGAAGCTTTCTTT.

The V and J genes are TRBV2 and TRBJ2-2; a weak D match, TRBD2 (6 bases). The V end was cut by 3 bases, the J end by 6 bases, with 20 bases between. This CDR3 contains 17 residues. Germline V gives CDR1 SNHLY, CDR2 FYNNEI. The DNA of the CDR3 is TGTGCCAGCAGTGAGAAGGGCAGGGAGGTTGGCGCCGGGGAGCTGTTTTTT. This codes for CASSEKGREVGAGELFF.

The chain combines TRBV18 with TRBJ2-2; D is possibly TRBD1 (6 bases). The CDR3 spans 17 residues. Deletions cut 6 bases from V and 0 bases from J, with 17 bases between. CDR1 is KGHSH and CDR2 is LQKENI in the germline V gene. The CDR3 nucleotides are TGTGCCAGCTCCCCGCCCGGACGGACAGCGAACACCGGGGAGCTGTTTTTT. This translates into CASSPPGRTANTGELFF.